This TCR beta chain is drawn from a study of cytomegalovirus exposure and HLA in healthy donors (dated by TCRdb to 2017 to 2019). For the study in its entirety: An earlier analysis of under 600 of the donors reported 276 Gb of sequence data and some 120 million unique TCR beta sequences from 150 million to 200 million T cells. Roughly 300 gigabases of sequencing data and 80 million or so unique TCR sequences were included in an early release covering 550 to 650 HLA-typed donors. Of the roughly 420 genotyped donors, 81% were placed in the genetic ancestry cluster associated with self-reported Caucasian donors. The study aimed to test whether signatures of past pathogen exposure could be identified by cataloging public T cell receptors. The T cell repertoires of around 730 subjects were profiled by immunosequencing and related to cytomegalovirus serostatus. In addition to the first cohort of 650 to 750 subjects, a separate validation cohort of 130 or so different subjects was used. The study combined high-throughput TCR immunosequencing, statistical association of individual TCRs with disease status, and machine learning to predict cytomegalovirus infection status. In a later analysis, previously published TCR beta repertoires from several hundred donors were re-analyzed and high-resolution HLA genotyping was added so that TCR occurrence patterns could be studied. Rather than using new phenotypic data, the later analysis identified candidate immune exposures from TCR beta sequences and from how often those sequences occurred across donors. To decide whether each TCR beta V gene segment behaved as functional or pseudogenic, an earlier analysis of some 580 of the donors relied on high-throughput TCR beta sequencing. Donor age, sex, ethnicity and CMV serostatus were collected together with the repertoire data. In a later genetic analysis, genome-wide SNP genotypes for about 65% of the roughly 670 donors were used, and that subset was treated as a discovery cohort. All discovery cohort repertoires had been generated using a single sequencing platform. Both class I and class II loci were covered by HLA typing, at four-digit resolution. Typing coverage varied by locus: roughly 620-630 donors for A, B, C, DRB1 and DQB1; approximately 560 for DQA1; 600 to 610 for DPA1; 400 to 480 for DPB1. Because of strong linkage in the cohort, roughly five DR-DQ haplotypes were treated as single units for association and clustering. Among a few hundred genotyped donors of the cohort, an average of approximately 250,000 unique TCR beta nucleotide sequences were sequenced per donor, roughly a sixth of them non-productive.

The cohort was made up of approximately 670 healthy bone marrow donors. At the time of sampling, all cohort members were nominally healthy, though unrecorded immune exposures were likely present. The donor tested CMV seronegative and was one of the 352 seronegative cohort members. A peripheral blood sample was collected from each donor, and TCR beta sequencing was performed on peripheral blood mononuclear cells. Genomic DNA extraction from the blood cell samples was performed with the Qiagen DNeasy Blood Extraction Kit. Points on this clone: Its antigen remains undetermined. Base quality data are lacking; no much larger clone is found one base away.

Via the germline V gene, CDR1 is SGDLS and CDR2 YYNGEE. Reading from cysteine to phenylalanine, the CDR3 counts 15 amino acids. The only DNA kept is the CDR3, 45 bases in frame from the first base. For this chain, trimming is 3 bases at the V end and 2 bases at the J end, and the number of junction bases without a gene match is 6. The full study reports these points: Roughly uniform sequencing depth across donors was assumed in presence/absence analyses, although this assumption may not hold. Because counts were too low, seventeen rarely observed V segments, including chromosome 9 orphons, were excluded from the earlier analysis of several hundred of the donors. In a later genetic analysis, fewer N-insertions in productive TCRs were reported among donors in an Asian-associated ancestry cluster than the roughly 670-donor mean. In a later analysis, the rate of TCR association differed among HLA loci, with DRB1 alleles having the most associated TCRs and HLA-C alleles having the fewest. In an earlier analysis of about 550 of the donors, most TCR beta V segments were observed in productive rearrangements about 90% or about 30% of the time, broadly matching IMGT annotations. Several of the top co-occurrence clusters appeared to be linked to parvovirus B19, influenza, CMV and Epstein-Barr virus, according to a later analysis. In both the original and validation cohorts, the classifier was reported to diagnose cytomegalovirus status with high specificity and sensitivity. Because HLA typing was missing for some donors at each locus, association tests included only the typed subset. Most TCR sequences were observed very rarely across donors, whereas some public TCRs were present in many individuals. In a later analysis, HLA-associated TCR beta chains were found to be more clonally expanded and to have lower generation probabilities than equally common non-associated chains. The study listed around 160 TCR beta chains as associated with cytomegalovirus. This cohort had only TCR beta chains sequenced, and the lack of alpha or paired-chain data limited which features could be detected. Strong co-occurrence of HLA alleles, especially DR and DQ, made assigning TCR associations to individual alleles difficult. The 87-base-pair reads could not distinguish some IMGT-functional V segments, including TRBV6-2 and TRBV6-3, so those segments were excluded. Linkage disequilibrium might explain the correlated functional status among segregating V segments, but an unknown experimental factor could not be excluded. Most CMV-associated TCR beta chains appeared to be HLA-restricted in a later analysis, and the HLA associations seemed to be driven largely by CMV exposure. According to the authors, the approach could potentially be generalized to other disease states and immunological phenotypes. The only immune exposure information available for the cohort was CMV serostatus. A later analysis associated about 17,000 TCR beta sequences with specific HLA alleles at a false discovery rate of 0.05. A further reported finding was that TCR beta sequences accurately predicted the HLA-A and HLA-B alleles for most subjects in the first cohort. A later genetic analysis associated a missense DCLRE1C variant with V-gene and J-gene trimming of TCR beta chains, and an independent cohort replicated the association. A cluster of highly shared sequence variants was judged likely to be a technical artifact of the sequencing pipeline. A few of the identified cytomegalovirus-associated TCR beta chains were confirmed in vitro to be specific for cytomegalovirus antigens.

Library prep was done by the immunoSEQ multiplex PCR assay. A mixture of 60 forward primers for TCR Vbeta segments and 13 reverse primers for TCR Jbeta segments was used in the multiplex PCR. A multiplex PCR assay on genomic DNA amplified the CDR3 region of rearranged TCR beta genes. Amplified TCR beta libraries were sequenced as 87-base-pair reads on the Illumina HiSeq System. The source study handled its data this way. A later analysis counted some 74 million unique TCR beta chains across the roughly 700 repertoires, and about 10 million of these chains were shared by at least two donors. Raw reads were error-corrected and collapsed into unique sequences by a nearest-neighbor algorithm in which closely related sequences were merged to remove PCR and sequencing errors. Alignment of CDR3 sequences to IMGT reference sequences was used to assign V, D and J gene segments. For a sequence to be retained, a match of at least six nucleotides was required to both a V gene segment and a J gene segment. Rearrangements were called productive when the CDR3 lacked stop codons and stayed in frame with V and J; all others were non-productive. CDR3 was defined by IMGT convention, running from the second conserved V-encoded cysteine to the conserved J-encoded phenylalanine. In an earlier analysis of 500 to 650 of the donors, sequences lacking an unambiguous match to a single V gene segment were excluded. In an earlier analysis of roughly 600 of the donors, a V segment was called functional when productive rearrangements were above 56.7%, and segregating when the standard deviation between donors exceeded 5%. A statistical classification framework was developed to diagnose cytomegalovirus status using the catalog of TCR beta chain sequences. In a later analysis, V and J genes were assigned by comparing TCR nucleotide sequences against IMGT/GENE-DB human TR gene sequences. Using the TCRdist pipeline, a later analysis assigned CDR3 sequences along with most-parsimonious VDJ recombination scenarios. In a later analysis, each TCR beta chain was defined by its CDR3 amino acid sequence together with its V-gene family, and reads lacking a unique V-gene family were excluded. In a later analysis, 500 to 650 highly shared, low-generation-probability nucleotide sequences were removed to address suspected cross-contamination and a sequencing artifact. In a later analysis, a clonal expansion index for each public chain was calculated from normalized within-repertoire ranks of inferred template counts. Generation probabilities in a later analysis came from a VDJ recombination model fitted to out-of-frame rearrangements, and those results were checked against IGoR. A later analysis scored TCR-TCR, TCR-HLA and TCR-CMV co-occurrence with hypergeometric tests, applying a repertoire-size bias correction to TCR pairs. In a later analysis, false discovery rates were estimated by permuting HLA or CMV assignments 20 times. In a later analysis, co-occurring TCRs were grouped with DBSCAN, and TCRdist sequence similarity was added when clustering was performed within HLA-allele-positive subsets. Repertoires with fewer than 30,000 or more than 120,000 public chains were left out of co-occurrence clustering, as were about 5 repertoires with anomalous nucleotide sharing. TCRdb's version of the immuneACCESS table is confined to in-frame rearrangements and falls short of the full clone set. An unresolved V gene accounts for under half of the shortfall where checked; the remainder is of unknown origin. V, J and clone size derive from that table, while D and trimming were established from the DNA sequence. A total of about 35,000 clones appear in this sample, roughly 84% of them only once. The ten largest clones represent 3.6% of the sample.

The source is a young woman in good health and CMV-seronegative. The V gene is TRBV9 and the J gene is TRBJ2-3; TRBD1 lines up with 7 middle nucleotides. The sequenced sample was PBMCs. The sequenced DNA is TGTGCCAGCAGCGCAGGGGGTCTTTACACAGATACGCAGTATTTT. Its protein reads: CASSAGGLYTDTQYF.